This T cell receptor (beta chain) was profiled in a study of T cell repertoires in cytomegalovirus infection. In the study overall: Use of recently identified HLA-C-restricted and well-studied HLA-B-restricted CMV epitopes was part of the study. An indication of both CMV infection and matching HLA type came from public TCR beta signatures. Study-wide points: HLA-C-restricted CMV clonotypes gave the most frequent clonotype in two of eight donors. Totalled public TCR beta family frequency picked out people who carried CMV plus the relevant HLA.

The length of the CDR3 is 15 residues. V shed 4 bases and J shed 3 bases, with 14 bases lying between them. From germline, CDR1 is LGHDT and CDR2 YNNKEL (reference sequence). With respect to this clonotype: Its specificity is unknown.

TCRdb processed the reads anew with MiXCR; each CDR3 protein has one entry. The data hold about 69,000 distinct CDR3 sequences, with roughly 28% observed a single time. This TCR derives from a human donor in good health (CMV status not recorded). Some clones in this sample may be carry-over from other donors' samples. Sample: CD8+ T cells from cultured PBMCs, taken from culture after CMV antigen stimulation. The rearrangement joins TRBV3-1 to TRBJ2-3; D assignment may be TRBD1 or TRBD2 (5 bases each). CDR3 nucleotide sequence: TGTGCCAGCAGCCCAAAACCGGGACCTACAGATACGCAGTATTTT. This encodes CASSPKPGPTDTQYF.